This T cell receptor (beta chain) was observed in a study of cytomegalovirus exposure and HLA in healthy donors. About the research overall: Most donors, approximately 82% of 398 genotyped, fell in the Caucasian-associated ancestry cluster. Regarding the study as a whole: Later on, an analysis tied approximately 17,000 TCR beta sequences to HLA alleles at 0.05 false discovery rate. TCR sequences were mostly rare, though some public TCRs occurred in many donors.

The PCR made use of 60 Vbeta and 13 Jbeta primers. Assay used: immunoSEQ multiplex PCR; TCRdb lists only in-frame clones, some missing. Altogether fewer than 200,000 clones are present, around 68% being singletons, with the ten largest covering approximately 1.5%. This clone was observed a handful of times. Its specificity is not known. What was sequenced was PBMCs. The TCR comes from a man aged 45 to 65 in good health and CMV-seronegative.

This chain's CDR3 is CASRPLGAAEDTQYF. The CDR3 nucleotides are TGTGCCAGCAGGCCGTTGGGGGCAGCGGAAGATACGCAGTATTTT. The chain combines TRBV6-5 with TRBJ2-3; tentatively, D is TRBD1 (6 bases). CDR3 length: 15 residues. CDR1 is MNHEY and CDR2 is SVGAGI in the germline V gene. V gave up 6 bases and J gave up 5 bases, with 18 bases separating them.